This record covers a single TCR beta chain. This entry belongs to a study of T cell changes during pregnancy in multiple sclerosis. Measured with immunoSEQ multiplex PCR; TCRdb has only the in-frame clones, and not every one. The sample records around 40,000 clones, about nine tenths being singletons. This CDR3 is 12 amino acids long. The V gene lost 4 bases and the J gene lost 8 bases, with 12 bases spanning the gap. CDR1 is SGHDT and CDR2 is YYEEEE in the germline V gene. The chain is built from TRBV5-6 and TRBJ1-1, with D possibly TRBD1 on 6 matching bases. The specimen was CD4+ T cells from peripheral blood mononuclear cells, collected in the first trimester of pregnancy. The source is a female donor in good health, enrolled as a control in a pregnancy study. In DNA form, the CDR3 reads TGTGCCAGCAGCCTATGGACAGCCGAAGCTTTCTTT. It codes for CASSLWTAEAFF. The complete variable domain, with remaining parts taken from reference TRBV5-6 and TRBJ1-1, reads DAGVTQSPTHLIKTRGQQVTLRCSPKSGHDTVSWYQQALGQGPQFIFQYYEEEERQRGNFPDRFSGHQFPNYSSELNVNALLLGDSALYLCASSLWTAEAFFGQGTRLTVV.